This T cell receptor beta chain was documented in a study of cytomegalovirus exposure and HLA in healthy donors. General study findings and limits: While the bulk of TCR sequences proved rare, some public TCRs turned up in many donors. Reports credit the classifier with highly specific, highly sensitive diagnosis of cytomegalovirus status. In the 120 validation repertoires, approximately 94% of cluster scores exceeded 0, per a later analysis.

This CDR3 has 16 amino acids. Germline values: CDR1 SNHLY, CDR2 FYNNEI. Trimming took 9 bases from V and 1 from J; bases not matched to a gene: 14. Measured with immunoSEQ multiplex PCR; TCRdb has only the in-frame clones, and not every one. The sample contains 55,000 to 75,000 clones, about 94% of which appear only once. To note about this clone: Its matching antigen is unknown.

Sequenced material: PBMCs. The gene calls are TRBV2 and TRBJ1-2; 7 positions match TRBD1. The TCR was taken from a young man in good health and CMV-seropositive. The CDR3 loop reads CASRRIRDRYNYGYTF. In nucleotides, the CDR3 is TGTGCCAGTCGTCGTATAAGGGACAGATATAACTATGGCTACACCTTC. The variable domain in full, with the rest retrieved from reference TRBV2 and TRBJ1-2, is EPEVTQTPSHQVTQMGQEVILRCVPISNHLYFYWYRQILGQKVEFLVSFYNNEISEKSEIFDDQFSVERPDGSNFTLKIRSTKLEDSAMYFCASRRIRDRYNYGYTFGSGTRLTVV.